The 24 T cell receptor beta chains presented below share a single source sample, sequenced in a study of T cells in Graves' hyperthyroidism and ophthalmopathy. Regions amplified from RNA transcripts were the TCR beta CDR3 regions. HTBI primers were employed in a first-round RT-PCR of the TCR CDR3. TCRdb re-derived calls from the multiplex PCR reads in MiXCR, one entry per CDR3 protein. The repertoire holds 300,000 to 400,000 distinct CDR3 sequences, over 20% seen once, with 50% in the top ten. Material for sequencing was blood. These receptors were taken from a woman aged 45-60 years with Graves' hyperthyroidism.

This clonotype was recorded many times. The chain uses TRBV2 and TRBJ2-1; D is tentatively TRBD1 or TRBD2 (5 bases each). Trimming cost V 11 bases and J 1 base, with 15 bases left between them. Germline-derived CDR1 and CDR2 are SNHLY and FYNNEI. The CDR3 is 14 residues long. The CDR3 is CARTGTVSYNEQFF. As DNA, the CDR3 is TGTGCCCGAACCGGGACCGTGTCCTACAATGAGCAGTTCTTC.

This clonotype was recorded many times. This chain connects TRBV18 to TRBJ2-5; 7 nucleotides line up with TRBD1. CDR3 size: 16 residues. Losses at the gene ends were 0 bases for V and 3 bases for J; bases not matched to a gene: 7. Per the germline V gene, CDR1 is KGHSH and CDR2 is LQKENI. This chain's CDR3 is CASSPPTAGGKETQYF. DNA of the CDR3: TGTGCCAGCTCACCACCGACGGCAGGGGGAAAAGAGACCCAGTACTTC.

The chain combines TRBV12-3 or TRBV12-4 with TRBJ2-5, with TRBD2 as a possible D gene (5 bases). V lost 4 bases and J 6 bases, leaving 12 bases between the germline ends. This CDR3 is 13 amino acids long. This CDR3 is CASSWRAAQTQYF. The CDR3 DNA sequence: TGTGCCAGCAGTTGGAGAGCGGCTCAGACCCAGTACTTC.

V gene TRBV24-1 combines with J gene TRBJ2-1; 7 bases align to TRBD2. Germline V gene sequence: CDR1 KGHDR, CDR2 SFDVKD. V trimming: 6 bases; J trimming: 4 bases; junction bases outside the gene matches: 5. CDR3 length equals 14 residues. CDR3 nucleotide sequence: TGTGCCACCAGTACAACTAGCGATTACAATGAGCAGTTCTTC. It codes for CATSTTSDYNEQFF.

There are a few counts of this clonotype. The chain carries TRBV4-2 and TRBJ2-7; unclear D gene. V was pared by 1 base and J by 0 bases, with 7 bases between. Germline assignment: CDR1 LGHNA and CDR2 YNFKEQ. The CDR3 runs 14 residues. CDR3 nucleotides: TGTGCCAGCAGCCAAGCGGGCCCCTCCTACGAGCAGTACTTC. Amino acid sequence: CASSQAGPSYEQYF.

The chain recombines TRBV19 with TRBJ1-3; D gene ambiguous. Trimming left V 1 base short and J 0 bases short, with 13 bases between. CDR1 is LNHDA and CDR2 is SQIVND in the germline V gene (reference sequence). The CDR3 runs 17 residues. The CDR3 DNA is TGTGCCAGTAGTATAGTGGCCGACCTTAACTCTGGAAACACCATATATTTT. Protein: CASSIVADLNSGNTIYF.

The chain has TRBV3-1 and TRBJ2-5; perhaps D is TRBD1 or TRBD2 (5 bases each). The germline V and J ends were trimmed by 4 bases and 5 bases, with 17 bases remaining between them. The CDR3 covers 15 residues. Germline V gives CDR1 LGHDT, CDR2 YNNKEL (reference sequence). In DNA form, the CDR3 reads TGTGCCAGCAGCCTCTTTGGGGGTAATCGGGAGACCCAGTACTTC. Translated, it gives CASSLFGGNRETQYF.

This clonotype was observed a single time. J is TRBJ2-5 and V is TRBV2; tentative D call: TRBD2 (6 bases). Germline CDR1 and CDR2: SNHLY and FYNNEI. The V end lost 11 bases, the J end lost 5 bases, and 12 bases lay between the germline ends. The CDR3 covers 11 residues. CDR3 DNA sequence: TGTGCCTCCGGCGGGGTCGAGACCCAGTACTTC. It yields the protein CASGGVETQYF. Complete variable domain (other parts from reference TRBV2 and TRBJ2-5): EPEVTQTPSHQVTQMGQEVILRCVPISNHLYFYWYRQILGQKVEFLVSFYNNEISEKSEIFDDQFSVERPDGSNFTLKIRSTKLEDSAMYFCASGGVETQYFGPGTRLLVL.

The gene calls are TRBV28 and TRBJ2-5; 14 nucleotides match TRBD2. This CDR3 is built from 16 residues. Germline CDR1 reads MDHEN; CDR2 reads SYDVKM. V was pared by 6 bases and J by 5 bases, with 8 bases of the junction left unmatched. The CDR3 nucleotides read TGTGCCAGCAGGAGACTAGCGGGAGGGCCCCGGGAGACCCAGTACTTC. Translation gives CASRRLAGGPRETQYF.

This clonotype was seen a few times. The chain joins TRBV12-3 or TRBV12-4 to TRBJ1-2; TRBD1 agrees at 8 bases. Trimming at V came to 4 bases and at J to 4 bases, leaving 8 bases not matched to a gene. The CDR3 has 15 residues. The CDR3 bases are TGTGCCAGCAGTTGGCGCCCGACAGGGGTCTATGGCTACACCTTC. Translated, it gives CASSWRPTGVYGYTF.

This clonotype was recorded many times. The chain has TRBV7-9 and TRBJ2-7; D is perhaps TRBD2 (5 bases). Trimming removed 8 bases at V and 3 bases at J, with 20 bases between. The germline CDR1 and CDR2 sequences are SEHNR and FQNEAQ (reference sequence). The CDR3 loop spans 15 amino acids. The CDR3, as DNA: TGTGCCAGCGGCCCCTGGAGAGGGATGCTCTACGAGCAGTACTTC. Translated: CASGPWRGMLYEQYF.

This clonotype was recorded many times. This chain links TRBV18 with TRBJ1-5, with a tentative D call TRBD1 (6 bases). The CDR3 consists of 15 residues. CDR1 and CDR2 (germline): KGHSH, LQKENI. The germline V and J ends were trimmed by 3 bases and 3 bases, with 12 bases remaining between them. CDR3 in DNA: TGTGCCAGCTCACCTTCTCACAGGGACAATCAGCCCCAGCATTTT. It translates to CASSPSHRDNQPQHF. The full variable domain, with the rest looked up from reference TRBV18 and TRBJ1-5, is NAGVMQNPRHLVRRRGQEARLRCSPMKGHSHVYWYRQLPEEGLKFMVYLQKENIIDESGMPKERFSAEFPKEGPSILRIQQVVRGDSAAYFCASSPSHRDNQPQHFGDGTRLSIL.

This clonotype showed up many times. DNA for the CDR3: TGTGCCAGCAGCCAACCCACCGGGGAGCTGTTTTTT. Its protein product is CASSQPTGELFF. The chain links TRBV3-1 to TRBJ2-2; the D is unclear. This CDR3 is 12 amino acids long. The V end lost 2 bases, the J end lost 4 bases, and 2 bases lay between the germline ends. Germline V gene data show CDR1 as LGHDT and CDR2 as YNNKEL (reference sequence).

V gene TRBV2 combines with J gene TRBJ2-7; 10 bases are shared with TRBD1. J gave up 6 bases and V 8 bases, and 10 bases lay outside the gene matches. Germline V lookup: CDR1 SNHLY, CDR2 FYNNEI. The CDR3 runs 14 residues. In nucleotides, the CDR3 is TGTGCCAGCTCACTCGGACAGGGGGATGCCGAGCAGTACTTC. Translating gives CASSLGQGDAEQYF.

In this sample, this clonotype turned up many times. The chain couples TRBV30 to TRBJ1-6; 9 bases are shared with TRBD1. The V gene end was trimmed by 0 bases and the J gene end by 10 bases; junction bases not matched to a gene: 19. This CDR3 region has 19 residues. CDR1 and CDR2 from the germline V gene are GTSNPN and SVGIG (reference sequence). The CDR3 nucleotides are TGTGCCTGGAGTGTCGTCTACCGGGACAGGGTTGATCTAGTCTCACCCCTCCACTTT. As protein: CAWSVVYRDRVDLVSPLHF.

This clonotype was seen only a few times. The V call is TRBV20-1, the J call TRBJ1-5; maybe TRBD1 (5 bases). The germline CDR1 and CDR2 sequences are DFQATT and SNEGSKA (reference sequence). V was shortened by 0 bases and J by 9 bases, with 15 bases between the two germline ends. This CDR3 contains 14 residues. CDR3 DNA sequence: TGCAGTGCTAGAGATAGTAGGCAGAGGGGGCCCCAGCATTTT. It translates to CSARDSRQRGPQHF.

This clonotype appeared many times. The chain uses TRBV2 and TRBJ1-1; D may be TRBD1 (6 bases). Germline lookup yields CDR1 SNHLY and CDR2 FYNNEI. Trimming removed 6 bases at V and 1 base at J, with 12 bases between. This CDR3 has 14 amino acids. CDR3 loop: CASRKQGQNTEAFF. As DNA, the CDR3 is TGTGCCAGCAGGAAACAGGGTCAGAACACTGAAGCTTTCTTT.

This clonotype was detected many times. The V call is TRBV27, the J call TRBJ1-1, with D unresolved. Trimming cost V 0 bases and J 3 bases, with 11 bases left between them. The length of the CDR3 is 15 residues. Germline-derived CDR1 and CDR2 are MNHEY and SMNVEV (reference sequence). For the CDR3, the DNA is TGTGCCAGCAGTTTATCTTGGACTGAGGACACTGAAGCTTTCTTT. This gives the protein CASSLSWTEDTEAFF.

This clonotype was seen more than once but under ten times. This may be a read error: a much more frequent sequence differs by one nucleotide. The chain links TRBV20-1 to TRBJ2-7; 11 bases agree with TRBD2. Germline-derived CDR1 and CDR2 are DFQATT and SNEGSKA (reference sequence). This CDR3 contains 13 residues. V trimming: 5 bases; J trimming: 8 bases; junction bases outside the gene matches: 8. CDR3 protein: CSASLAGGYKQYF. Written as DNA, the CDR3 is TGCAGTGCTTCTCTAGCGGGAGGTTACAAGCAGTACTTC.

This clonotype has a count of ten or more. The rearrangement links TRBV20-1 to TRBJ2-2; D might be TRBD1 (5 bases). CDR1 and CDR2 (germline): DFQATT, SNEGSKA (reference sequence). This CDR3 region has 15 residues. Between the trimmed V and J ends, which lost 1 base and 5 bases, there was a span of 14 bases. The DNA for the CDR3 is TGCAGTGCTAGAGCGGCCCAACAGGTTACCGGGGAGCTGTTTTTT. This translates into CSARAAQQVTGELFF.

To note about this clonotype: A read error is possible here, since a much larger clone lies one base away. The rearrangement links TRBV2 to TRBJ1-6; D remains ambiguous. V lost 4 bases to trimming and J lost 9 bases, with 16 bases between them. There are 15 residues in the CDR3. CDR1 is SNHLY, CDR2 FYNNEI, per germline. CDR3 bases: TGTGCCAGCAGTGTTACGACATCCTTTACTTCACCCCTCCACTTT. Translated, it gives CASSVTTSFTSPLHF.

This clonotype was recorded many times. The chain is built from TRBV29-1 and TRBJ2-1; 8 nucleotides agree with TRBD2. The junction had 5 bases not matched to a gene; V was cut back by 2 bases and J by 2 bases. Per the germline V gene, CDR1 is SQVTM and CDR2 is ANQGSEA. This CDR3 is built from 15 residues. CDR3 sequence: CSVEIGGRPYNEQFF. The CDR3 nucleotides are TGCAGCGTTGAAATTGGCGGGAGGCCCTACAATGAGCAGTTCTTC.

This clonotype was recorded at least ten times. The chain is built from TRBV30 and TRBJ2-7; a possible D gene is TRBD2 (6 bases). Germline V gene lookup returns CDR1 GTSNPN and CDR2 SVGIG (reference sequence). The CDR3 is 16 amino acids. The V gene lost 0 bases and the J gene lost 1 base, with 16 bases spanning the gap. This CDR3 is CAWSVSSGGSSYEQYF. The CDR3 DNA sequence: TGTGCCTGGAGTGTAAGCTCAGGAGGGTCATCCTACGAGCAGTACTTC.

This clonotype was counted only a few times. The V gene is TRBV28, the J gene TRBJ1-4; D may be TRBD1 (5 bases). The CDR3 runs 13 residues. The V end lost 6 bases, the J end lost 4 bases, and 9 bases lay between the germline ends. Germline V gene sequence: CDR1 MDHEN, CDR2 SYDVKM. CDR3 amino acids: CASRGGFNEKLFF. CDR3 bases: TGTGCCAGCAGGGGGGGATTTAATGAAAAACTGTTTTTT. Complete variable domain (other parts from reference TRBV28 and TRBJ1-4): DVKVTQSSRYLVKRTGEKVFLECVQDMDHENMFWYRQDPGLGLRLIYFSYDVKMKEKGDIPEGYSVSREKKERFSLILESASTNQTSMYLCASRGGFNEKLFFGSGTQLSVL.